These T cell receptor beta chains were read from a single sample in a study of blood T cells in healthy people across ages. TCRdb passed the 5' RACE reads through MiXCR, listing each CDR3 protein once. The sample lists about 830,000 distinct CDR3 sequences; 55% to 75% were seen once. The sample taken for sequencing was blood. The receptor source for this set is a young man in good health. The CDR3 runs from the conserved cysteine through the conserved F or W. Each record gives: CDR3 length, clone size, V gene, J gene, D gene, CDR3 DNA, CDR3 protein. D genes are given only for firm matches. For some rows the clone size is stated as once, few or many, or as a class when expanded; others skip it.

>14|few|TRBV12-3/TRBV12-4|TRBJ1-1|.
TGTGCCAGCAGTTTGAGGGAAGCTGCGTCTGAAGCTTTCTTT
CASSLREAASEAFF
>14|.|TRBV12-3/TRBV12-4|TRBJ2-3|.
TGTGCCAGCAGTTTTGCGGGAAGCACAGATACGCAGTATTTT
CASSFAGSTDTQYF
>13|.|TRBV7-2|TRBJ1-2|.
TGTGCCAGCAGCTTAGCGGGACAATTTGGCTACACCTTC
CASSLAGQFGYTF
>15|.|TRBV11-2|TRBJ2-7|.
TGTGCCAGCAGCTTAGGGACGGCGACGTCATACGAGCAGTACTTC
CASSLGTATSYEQYF
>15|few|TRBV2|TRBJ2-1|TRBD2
TGTGCCAGCAGTGAGGGACTAGCGGGATTAAGAGAGCAGTTCTTC
CASSEGLAGLREQFF
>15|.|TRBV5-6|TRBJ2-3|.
TGTGCCAGCAGCTTGGCCGAGGGAAGGGCAGATACGCAGTATTTT
CASSLAEGRADTQYF
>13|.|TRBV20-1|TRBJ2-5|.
TGCAGTGCTAGAGCCGCAGGGGCGGAGACCCAGTACTTC
CSARAAGAETQYF
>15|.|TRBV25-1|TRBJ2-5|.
TGTGCCAGCAGTGAAACCCCCAGGAGAGGGGGGACCCAGTACTTC
CASSETPRRGGTQYF
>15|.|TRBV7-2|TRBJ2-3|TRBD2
TGTGCCAGCAGTCCAGGTGGGACTAGCGGGCTTAAGCAGTATTTT
CASSPGGTSGLKQYF
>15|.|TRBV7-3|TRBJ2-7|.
TGTGCCAGCAGCCCAACTGCGTCCCCAGGCTACGAGCAGTACTTC
CASSPTASPGYEQYF
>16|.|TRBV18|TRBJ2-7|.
TGTGCCAGCTCAGCACGGTCCGGGACGGGGTTCACCGAGCAGTACTTC
CASSARSGTGFTEQYF
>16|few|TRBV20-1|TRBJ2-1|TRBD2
TGCAGTGCTTCCCGGGGGGGACTAGCGGGATTGAATGAGCAGTTCTTC
CSASRGGLAGLNEQFF
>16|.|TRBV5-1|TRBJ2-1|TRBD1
TGCGCCAGCAGCTTGGAGTCCGGGACAGGGGTCAATGAGCAGTTCTTC
CASSLESGTGVNEQFF
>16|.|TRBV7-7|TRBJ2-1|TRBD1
TGTGCCAGCAGCTTATCCCGGACAGGGCGTGTGGATGAGCAGTTCTTC
CASSLSRTGRVDEQFF
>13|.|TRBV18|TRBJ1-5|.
TGTGCCAGCTCGGACAACCCAAATCAGCCCCAGCATTTT
CASSDNPNQPQHF
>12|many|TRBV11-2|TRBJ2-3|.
TGTGCCAGCAGCTCAACCGGGCCTACGCAGTATTTT
CASSSTGPTQYF